This T cell receptor (beta chain) derives from a study of blood T cells in healthy people across ages (dated by TCRdb to between 2015 and 2017). About the full investigation: In model experiments, template switching captured roughly one uniquely barcoded TCR beta cDNA molecule for every two T cells. To track age-related changes in TCR beta repertoire diversity, the study relied on deep sequencing normalized with unique cDNA molecular identifiers. The donors were split into four age groups: young (average approximately 16 years), middle-aged (over 35), aged (over 55) and long-lived (82). For two donors (one aged 18 to 30 and one aged 80 or older), the study analyzed two additional independent replicas of 1 million unique cDNA reads from the same blood draw. The study at large found these results: The CMV infection status of donors was not known, potentially confounding age-related changes in expanded clonotypes. Estimates of total diversity based on one million sequenced T cells were regarded as lower bounds and as underestimates. As age increased, observed TCR beta diversity per million T cells dropped in a roughly linear way, and a significant reduction was already evident by age 40. Compared with the aged group, more naive CD4+ T cells, fewer expanded clones and increased TCR diversity were shown by the long-lived group, suggesting age selection. There was a strong correlation between observed TCR beta diversity and the percentage of naive T cells measured by flow cytometry. Conclusive comparison of naive and antigen-experienced compartments was prevented by the profiling of bulk unsorted PBMCs.

The CDR1 and CDR2 encoded by the germline V gene are MGHRA and YSYEKL. The CDR3 runs 15 residues from the cysteine to the phenylalanine. Only the CDR3 part of the read is kept: 45 bases, read in frame from the first base. The donors were roughly 40 Caucasian individuals from Russia, aged roughly 6 to 100 years, who were systemically healthy. Ten milliliters of peripheral blood were collected from each donor into EDTA-treated Vacutainer tubes. Ficoll-Paque density-gradient centrifugation was used to isolate PBMCs, with at least 6.5 million obtained per sample. Total RNA was extracted from PBMCs with Trizol reagent, with at least 5.5 micrograms obtained per sample. Naive CD45RAhigh/CD27high T cell percentages were measured by flow cytometry on a PBMC aliquot from every donor. Comment on this clonotype: It has no known antigen specificity. No much larger clone is present one base from it, and per-base qualities are unavailable.

The library was built by means of 5' RACE. Sequencing was performed on an Illumina HiSeq 2500. A second PCR of about 6 to 12 cycles was performed with a sample-barcoded 5' primer and a J-beta primer mix. Each TCR beta cDNA molecule received a unique molecular identifier from a template-switch 5' adaptor carrying 12 random nucleotides. Each sample yielded at least 2.5 million CDR3-containing paired-end reads. All of the RNA was converted into first-strand cDNA using the Mint cDNA synthesis kit, with a TRBC-specific oligonucleotide serving as the primer. Following uracil-DNA glycosylase treatment, all cDNA underwent a first 18-cycle PCR with the universal primers M1SS and BC2_uni_R. The authors' pipeline ran thus. Each sample was normalized by randomly selecting 1 million high-quality reads, each carrying a distinct molecular identifier. Reads sharing molecular identifiers were discarded rather than binned into consensus sequences. MiTCR, with a Q25 quality threshold and the strictest error-elimination algorithm, was used for CDR3 identification, clonotype clustering and error correction. Lower-bound total TCR beta diversity was estimated with a nonparametric unseen species model using Euler transformation. TCRdb cleaned the public reads at Q25 with fastp, built clones with MiXCR and kept in-frame beta chains. When rows share a CDR3 protein, they turn into one entry using the most common DNA and genes. TCRdb's processing, not the authors', yielded these V and J calls. Across this sample there are roughly 800,000 distinct CDR3 sequences, with just under 25% seen only once. Together, the top ten hold 9.4% of the sample.

A further study also used this sample, focusing on T cells of mothers and their children. The second study's paper adds: Donors were nine systemically healthy Caucasian individuals: three mothers and their six children. cDNA synthesis used all of the extracted RNA, with about 1.5 ug of RNA in each 15 ul reaction. In the second PCR, sample barcodes and 2-4 random nucleotides were introduced via the M1S primer. More than 9 million TCR beta CDR3 reads were obtained from each mother, and about 3 million reads were obtained from each child. TCR recombination output is similarly shaped by thymic selection in related and unrelated pairs, with a minor effect exerted by inherited differences. Normalized repertoire overlap was always slightly but never significantly higher in related than unrelated mother-child pairs. No persistent microchimeric T cell clones were found, with a detection sensitivity of approximately 110 clones per million clonotypes. In the study, deep NGS was used to compare the TCR beta repertoires of mothers and children, and features distinguishing related mother-child pairs from unrelated individuals were sought. Mothers averaged roughly 36 +/- 4 years of age and children averaged roughly 10 +/- 4 years. Libraries were sequenced on Illumina HiSeq 2000 with 100+100 nt paired-end reads after adapter ligation with NEBNext reagents. To prevent cross-contamination, the mother and child libraries were prepared one month apart and sequenced in separate runs. For each donor, between about 500,000 and 2,200,000 distinct TCR beta clonotypes were identified. Naive TCR beta clonotypes were estimated from low-frequency clonotypes matched to each donor's FACS-determined naive share, without sorting.

Recombination joined TRBV4-1 with TRBJ2-5, and TRBD1 may be the D gene, going by 6 matching bases. The J call may be wrong; the DNA end is better matched by TRBJ2-7. The sequence was obtained from a boy younger than 18 in good health. Sequencing was performed on blood. The CDR3 sequence is CASSQEGGFGYEQYF. The DNA sequence reads TGCGCCAGCAGCCAAGAAGGGGGTTTTGGATACGAGCAGTACTTC.